Listed here are 2 T cell receptor beta chains from one sample, sequenced in a study of T cells in Graves' hyperthyroidism and ophthalmopathy. It was RNA transcripts that yielded the amplified TCR beta CDR3 regions. HTBI primers were the set used in a first-round RT-PCR of the TCR CDR3. TCRdb reanalysed the multiplex PCR reads using MiXCR and keeps one entry per CDR3 protein. The sample shows hundreds of thousands of distinct CDR3 sequences, roughly 15% of them seen only once. Material for sequencing was blood. These receptors were collected from a middle-aged woman with Graves' hyperthyroidism.

This chain links TRBV20-1 with TRBJ2-1; D gene ambiguous. The ends were cut back, 2 bases at V and 0 bases at J, with 8 bases in the middle. The germline gives CDR1 DFQATT, CDR2 SNEGSKA (reference sequence). This CDR3 has 14 residues. The CDR3 DNA is TGCAGTGCTAGAACTACGAGCTCCTACAATGAGCAGTTCTTC. Translating gives CSARTTSSYNEQFF.

This sequence joins TRBV7-9 and TRBJ1-4; 7 bases fit TRBD1. There are 15 residues in the CDR3. Germline V gene data show CDR1 as SEHNR and CDR2 as FQNEAQ (reference sequence). Trimming took 5 bases from V and 5 from J; bases not matched to a gene: 8. In DNA form, the CDR3 reads TGTGCCAGCAGCGGACCGGGACAGAGGAATGAAAAACTGTTTTTT. This encodes CASSGPGQRNEKLFF.